This TCR beta chain appears in the sequencing data of a study of Ad26.COV2.S vaccination and SARS-CoV-2 variants. Turning to the study itself: Each vaccinee took Ad26.COV2.S intramuscularly, once or twice 56 days apart.

Remarks on this clone: Its antigen remains unidentified.

The CDR3 has 15 residues. Per the germline V gene, CDR1 is SGDLS and CDR2 is YYNGEE. The trim removed 0 bases at V and 5 bases at J, leaving 5 bases unmatched. Measured with immunoSEQ multiplex PCR; TCRdb has only the in-frame clones, and not every one. Of roughly 380,000 clones detected, 70% to 90% appear once; the ten largest clones hold roughly 3.1%. Treatment here: some 20 received Ad26.COV2.S at low or high dose, single or two shots; about 5 received placebo; per-sample allocation not given. Specimens were obtained on day 63 following the first vaccine or placebo injection. An adult donor aged 18-55 years was enrolled in Boston. General study findings and limits: Comparability of non-spike TCR breadth was observed across vaccine and placebo recipients. Total T cell responses were possibly underestimated by TCR breadth and depth analyses.

Sequencing was performed on peripheral blood, taken in a trial of Ad26.COV2.S vaccine versus placebo. The TCR sequence derives from a person between 18 and 59 years old who received the Ad26.COV2.S COVID-19 vaccine or a placebo. The chain has TRBV9 and TRBJ2-5; 9 nucleotides line up with TRBD2. The CDR3, as DNA: TGTGCCAGCAGCGTAGTTGCTAGCGGGACGGAGACCCAGTACTTC. It translates to CASSVVASGTETQYF.